This record looks at one TCR beta chain sequence and its context. The antigen is not known. The data are from a study of radiation and T cells in renal cell carcinoma. Study details: Nephrectomy followed 15 Gy stereotactic body radiation by 4 weeks.

Produced via immunoSEQ multiplex PCR; TCRdb's table is partial and in-frame only. Of about 150,000 clones in the sample, roughly 90% were seen once. Time point given: blood 2 weeks post-SBRT. The treatment denotes: 15 Gy SBRT to primary tumor, nephrectomy 4 weeks later. The patient's renal cell carcinoma had clear cell pathology. This CDR3 spans 13 amino acids. Germline V gene sequence: CDR1 SGHRS, CDR2 YFSETQ. The J segment lost 4 bases and the V segment lost 0 bases, leaving 0 bases of the junction unmatched. Broader study findings: Top tumor clonotypes rose in blood 2 weeks post-radiation, then contracted. Without pretreatment biopsies, baseline tumor clonotype presence was undetermined.

This chain joins TRBV5-1 and TRBJ2-7, with 8 bases lining up with TRBD1. This clonotype was sampled from a woman aged 50 to 60 with renal cell carcinoma. The sequencing used blood, collected from a patient whose treatment included radiotherapy and nephrectomy. CDR3 sequence reads: CASSLGTGYEQYF. The DNA of the CDR3 is TGCGCCAGCAGCTTGGGGACAGGGTACGAGCAGTACTTC.